The 25 T cell receptor beta chains below all came from one sample that was sequenced in a study of cytomegalovirus exposure and HLA in healthy donors. Primers included in the PCR were 60 Vbeta and 13 Jbeta primers. This table comes from immunoSEQ multiplex PCR, and its TCRdb copy is limited to in-frame clones, with some not included. The sample has approximately 100,000 clones; approximately 77% are singletons. Sequencing was performed on PBMCs. The source of these receptors is a woman aged 40 to 55 in good health and CMV-seronegative.

The chain recombines TRBV5-1 with TRBJ1-3; tentatively, D is TRBD1 (6 bases). Germline assignment: CDR1 SGHRS and CDR2 YFSETQ. V lost 2 bases and J lost 4, with 13 bases in between. The CDR3 has 15 amino acids. CDR3 coding DNA: TGCGCCAGCAGCTTAACGACAGGAATGGGAAACACCATATATTTT. Its translation is CASSLTTGMGNTIYF.

This clone was seen a handful of times. DNA of the CDR3: TGCGCCAGCAGCCAAGTAGGCAGTCTAGTTTTCACCTTC. Protein: CASSQVGSLVFTF. The J gene is TRBJ1-2, the V gene TRBV4-1; D unresolved. The CDR3 contains 13 residues. Between the trimmed V and J ends, which lost 1 base and 13 bases, there was a span of 16 bases. The germline V gene encodes CDR1 MGHRA and CDR2 YSYEKL.

The chain carries TRBV5-1 and TRBJ2-1, with D unclear. CDR1 is SGHRS, CDR2 YFSETQ, per germline. The CDR3 has 13 amino acids. V lost 3 bases, J lost 4 bases, and 8 bases lay in between. CDR3 sequence reads: CASSSDIYNEQFF. The CDR3 coding sequence is TGCGCCAGCAGCTCCGACATATACAATGAGCAGTTCTTC.

The table lists this clone with a count of one. The chain carries TRBV7-6 and TRBJ2-2; 10 bases line up with TRBD1. The CDR3 runs 14 residues. Trimming at V came to 5 bases and at J to 6 bases, leaving 3 bases not matched to a gene. The germline CDR1 and CDR2 sequences are SGHVS and FNYEAQ. The CDR3 nucleotides are TGTGCCAGCAGCGCCGGGACAGGGGCCGGGGAGCTGTTTTTT. Residues: CASSAGTGAGELFF.

Here the CDR3 reads CASSSGAGIDTQYF. The CDR3 DNA reads TGTGCCAGCAGCTCTGGGGCGGGGATTGATACGCAGTATTTT. V gene TRBV7-2 combines with J gene TRBJ2-3; weak D call: TRBD2 (6 bases). The CDR3 contains 14 residues. V lost 4 bases and J lost 6, with 14 bases in between. CDR1 and CDR2 from the germline V gene are SGHTA and FQGNSA. The variable domain in full, completed from reference TRBV7-2 and TRBJ2-3, reads GAGVSQSPSNKVTEKGKDVELRCDPISGHTALYWYRQSLGQGLEFLIYFQGNSAPDKSGLPSDRFSAERTGGSVSTLTIQRTQQEDSAVYLCASSSGAGIDTQYFGPGTRLTVL.

The chain recombines TRBV7-8 with TRBJ2-1, with D perhaps TRBD2 (5 bases). The CDR3 spans 15 residues. Trimming took 5 bases from V and 8 from J, leaving 19 bases between them. Germline V gene data show CDR1 as SGHVS and CDR2 as FQNEAQ. This CDR3 is CASSPGGLVWDEQFF. The DNA for the CDR3 is TGTGCCAGCAGCCCAGGAGGATTAGTCTGGGATGAGCAGTTCTTC.

The chain is built from TRBV6-5 and TRBJ2-2; perhaps TRBD1 as D (6 bases). The CDR3 covers 14 residues. Trimming left V 3 bases short and J 5 bases short, with 10 bases between. The germline V gene has CDR1 MNHEY and CDR2 SVGAGI. CDR3 sequence reads: CASSYGRGTGELFF. The CDR3 DNA sequence: TGTGCCAGCAGTTATGGCAGGGGTACCGGGGAGCTGTTTTTT.

This clone was detected a few times. This rearrangement joins TRBV9 to TRBJ2-3, with 15 nucleotides matching TRBD2. The CDR3 spans 17 residues. From germline, CDR1 is SGDLS and CDR2 YYNGEE. J was trimmed by 3 bases and V by 3 bases; bases with no gene match: 5. The CDR3 bases are TGTGCCAGCAGCGGGACTAGCGGGGGGGCCCTGACAGATACGCAGTATTTT. Translated, it gives CASSGTSGGALTDTQYF.

The rearrangement links TRBV6-5 to TRBJ2-2; no definite D call. With 3 bases removed from V and 4 bases from J, the gap between germline ends came to 9 bases. There are 14 residues in the CDR3. Germline V gives CDR1 MNHEY, CDR2 SVGAGI. CDR3 sequence: CASSYRKRTGELFF. Here the CDR3 DNA reads TGTGCCAGCAGTTATCGTAAGCGCACCGGGGAGCTGTTTTTT.

The chain is built from TRBV2 and TRBJ2-4; possibly TRBD2 for D (5 bases). Trimming cost V 7 bases and J 4 bases, with 17 bases left between them. Germline values: CDR1 SNHLY, CDR2 FYNNEI. The CDR3 loop spans 15 amino acids. The CDR3 bases are TGTGCCAGCACCTTAAATCCTTGGGAGAAAAACATTCAGTACTTC. This encodes CASTLNPWEKNIQYF.

The chain has TRBV6-5 and TRBJ2-7, with D possibly matching TRBD2 (5 bases). The CDR3 spans 15 residues. V was cut by 2 bases and J by 3 bases, with 14 bases left in between. Germline lookup yields CDR1 MNHEY and CDR2 SVGAGI. CDR3 residues: CASSYAGELSYEQYF. CDR3 DNA: TGTGCCAGCAGTTACGCCGGGGAATTAAGCTACGAGCAGTACTTC.

This clone has a single count. In the same sample, other DNA sequences code for this CDR3. V usage is TRBV25-1 and J usage is TRBJ1-6, with D hard to call. Trimming pared 2 bases from V and 6 bases from J, leaving 11 bases between. The length of the CDR3 is 15 residues. Germline CDR1 reads MGHDK; CDR2 reads SYGVNS. The chain's CDR3 is CASSEHRLPNSPLHF. The CDR3 nucleotides read TGTGCCAGCAGTGAACACAGATTACCTAATTCACCCCTCCACTTT.

In its sample, this clone was seen a few times. The chain joins TRBV18 to TRBJ2-7; 9 positions match TRBD1. Unmatched junction bases numbered 7, after V lost 4 bases and J lost 3 bases. This CDR3 is built from 15 residues. Germline-derived CDR1 and CDR2 are KGHSH and LQKENI. DNA for the CDR3: TGTGCCAGCTCACTCAGACAGGGGGGCATCTACGAGCAGTACTTC. This gives the protein CASSLRQGGIYEQYF.

The rearrangement uses TRBV19 and TRBJ1-5; 7 positions agree with TRBD1. V dropped 5 bases and J dropped 3; count of bases not matched to a gene: 7. Germline CDR1 and CDR2: LNHDA and SQIVND (reference sequence). The CDR3 has 15 residues. This CDR3 is CASSSLGTDNQPQHF. The CDR3 nucleotides read TGTGCCAGTAGTTCACTCGGGACAGACAATCAGCCCCAGCATTTT.

This clone was counted a few times. The chain links TRBV7-2 to TRBJ1-2; TRBD1 agrees at 9 bases. CDR1 and CDR2 from the germline V gene are SGHTA and FQGNSA. The CDR3 is made up of 17 amino acids. With 3 bases clipped from V and 6 bases from J, the junction kept 14 bases outside the gene matches. The CDR3 loop reads CASSFTPGQGRYDGYTF. CDR3 bases: TGTGCCAGCAGCTTTACCCCGGGACAGGGACGGTACGATGGCTACACCTTC.

In DNA form, the CDR3 reads TGTGCCAGCAGCTTAGATGTCGGGGCTGGGGCCAACGTCCTGACTTTC. This sequence encodes CASSLDVGAGANVLTF. This sequence joins TRBV7-9 and TRBJ2-6; a possible D gene is TRBD2 (5 bases). The V and J ends lost 1 base and 2 bases respectively, with 9 bases between them. Per germline, CDR1 SEHNR and CDR2 FQNEAQ (reference sequence). This CDR3 comprises 16 residues.

This clone was counted only a few times. The chain links TRBV5-1 to TRBJ1-5; no clear D gene. Germline V lookup: CDR1 SGHRS, CDR2 YFSETQ. V was pared by 4 bases and J by 3 bases, with 14 bases between. CDR3 size: 15 residues. CDR3 region: CASSPAGENNQPQHF. In DNA, the CDR3 is TGCGCCAGCAGCCCCGCCGGGGAGAACAATCAGCCCCAGCATTTT.

This chain joins TRBV18 and TRBJ2-5; tentatively, D is TRBD2 (5 bases). V lost 6 bases to trimming and J lost 2 bases, with 10 bases between them. In germline, CDR1 is KGHSH, CDR2 LQKENI. The CDR3 runs 13 residues. The CDR3 bases are TGTGCCAGCTCGGGCGGGTCACAAGAGACCCAGTACTTC. Amino acids: CASSGGSQETQYF.

The chain is built from TRBV2 and TRBJ2-7, with a possible D match to TRBD2 (5 bases). With 11 bases removed from V and 2 bases from J, the gap between germline ends came to 16 bases. This CDR3 contains 13 residues. The germline V gene encodes CDR1 SNHLY and CDR2 FYNNEI. The CDR3 protein is CAGAGYLPYEQYF. CDR3 DNA: TGTGCCGGCGCGGGCTACCTCCCCTACGAGCAGTACTTC.

This clone was detected only a few times. V and J are TRBV6-1 and TRBJ2-1; 9 bases line up with TRBD1. The CDR3 is 16 residues long. V lost 2 bases, J lost 4 bases, and 6 bases stayed unmatched. Germline V gene data show CDR1 as MNHNS and CDR2 as SASEGT. The CDR3 is CASSEPGQGWYNEQFF. For the CDR3, the DNA is TGTGCCAGCAGTGAACCGGGACAGGGTTGGTACAATGAGCAGTTCTTC.

The chain joins TRBV12-5 to TRBJ1-1; perhaps TRBD1 as D (5 bases). The CDR3 has 14 amino acids. Germline values: CDR1 LGHNT, CDR2 FRNRAP. V lost 5 bases and J 4 bases, leaving 14 bases between the germline ends. CDR3 bases: TGTGCTAGTGGTCCTCCGCAGGGCGGCACTGAAGCTTTCTTT. The encoded protein is CASGPPQGGTEAFF. Full variable domain (rest looked up from reference TRBV12-5 and TRBJ1-1): DARVTQTPRHKVTEMGQEVTMRCQPILGHNTVFWYRQTMMQGLELLAYFRNRAPLDDSGMPKDRFSAEMPDATLATLKIQPSEPRDSAVYFCASGPPQGGTEAFFGQGTRLTVV.

This chain joins TRBV6-6 and TRBJ2-7; weak D call: TRBD1 (5 bases). CDR3 size: 14 residues. V was trimmed by 7 bases and J by 3 bases, leaving 16 bases between them. Germline V lookup: CDR1 MNHNY, CDR2 SVGAGI (reference sequence). The CDR3 spells CASNPDILGYEQYF. CDR3 DNA: TGTGCCAGCAACCCGGACATTTTAGGCTACGAGCAGTACTTC.

CDR3 sequence: CASSLLPGQGASTEAFF. CDR3 bases: TGTGCCAGCAGCTTATTACCGGGACAGGGGGCAAGCACTGAAGCTTTCTTT. The rearrangement uses TRBV11-2 and TRBJ1-1; 12 bases align to TRBD1. V shed 2 bases and J 4 bases; nucleotides not matched to a gene: 8. The CDR3 spans 17 residues. Germline V gives CDR1 SGHAT, CDR2 FQNNGV.

V usage is TRBV29-1 and J usage is TRBJ2-7; perhaps TRBD1 as D (6 bases). The V gene lost 8 bases and the J gene lost 6 bases, with 14 bases spanning the gap. Germline values: CDR1 SQVTM, CDR2 ANQGSEA. This CDR3 is 11 amino acids long. The CDR3 here is CSREEGGEQYF. Here the CDR3 DNA reads TGCAGCAGAGAAGAAGGGGGCGAGCAGTACTTC.

This clone was seen just once. V and J are TRBV7-2 and TRBJ1-6, with D maybe TRBD1 (5 bases). The V end lost 4 bases, the J end lost 4 bases, and 14 bases lay between the germline ends. The CDR3 spans 16 residues. From germline, CDR1 is SGHTA and CDR2 FQGNSA. The CDR3 here is CASSWGTGVYNSPLHF. In nucleotides, the CDR3 is TGTGCCAGCAGCTGGGGCACAGGCGTGTATAATTCACCCCTCCACTTT.